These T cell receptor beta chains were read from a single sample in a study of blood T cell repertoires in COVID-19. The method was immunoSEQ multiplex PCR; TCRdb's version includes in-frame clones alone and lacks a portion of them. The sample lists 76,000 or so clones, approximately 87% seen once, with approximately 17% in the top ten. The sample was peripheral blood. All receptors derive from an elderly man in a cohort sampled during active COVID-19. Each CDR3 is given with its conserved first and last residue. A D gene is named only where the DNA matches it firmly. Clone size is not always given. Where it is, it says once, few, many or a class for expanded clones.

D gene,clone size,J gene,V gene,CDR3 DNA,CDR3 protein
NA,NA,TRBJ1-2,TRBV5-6,TGTGCCAGCAGCTTGATGGCCCAGGGATCCTATGGCTACACCTTC,CASSLMAQGSYGYTF
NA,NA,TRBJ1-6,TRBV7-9,TGTGCCAGCAGCGCAGCGGATTCACCCCTCCACTTT,CASSAADSPLHF
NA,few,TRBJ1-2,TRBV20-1,TGCAGTGCTAGTGGCGAGGCCTATGGCTACACCTTC,CSASGEAYGYTF
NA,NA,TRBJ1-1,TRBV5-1,TGCGCCAGCAGCTTGGAGGCCGGGTTTGGCAATAAAGCTTTCTTT,CASSLEAGFGNKAFF
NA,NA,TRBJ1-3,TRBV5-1,TGCGCCAGCAGCTTGGTCGGGATGTCTGGAAACACCATATATTTT,CASSLVGMSGNTIYF
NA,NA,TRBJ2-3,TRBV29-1,TGCAGCACTGAGGAGCTCGAAGATACGCAGTATTTT,CSTEELEDTQYF
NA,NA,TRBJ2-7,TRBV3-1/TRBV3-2,TGTGCCAGCAGCCAATCAGGGGGGCACTACGAGCAGTACTTC,CASSQSGGHYEQYF
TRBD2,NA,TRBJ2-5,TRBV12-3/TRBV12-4,TGTGCCAGCAGTTTTAGCGGGGCGGCCAAGTACTTC,CASSFSGAAKYF
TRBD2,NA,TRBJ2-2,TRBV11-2,TGTGCCAGCAGCTCCGGGGGGACGGCGGCCGGGGAGCTGTTTTTT,CASSSGGTAAGELFF
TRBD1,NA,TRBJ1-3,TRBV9,TGTGCCAGCAGCGTAGCTACCAGGACAGGGAGCTCTGGAAACACCATATATTTT,CASSVATRTGSSGNTIYF
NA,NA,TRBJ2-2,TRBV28,TGTGCCAGCAGTCAGTCCGAGGGCGGGGAGCTGTTTTTT,CASSQSEGGELFF
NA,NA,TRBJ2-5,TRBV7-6,TGTGCCAGCAGCTGGTCACCCAGGGGTATGCTAGTTCAAGAGACCCAGTACTTC,CASSWSPRGMLVQETQYF
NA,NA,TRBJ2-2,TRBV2,TGTGCCAGCAGTGAATCTTCCAGGGCCGGGGAGCTGTTTTTT,CASSESSRAGELFF
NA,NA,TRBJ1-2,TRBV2,TGTGCCAGCAGGACGTCAGGGTCTGGCTACACCTTC,CASRTSGSGYTF
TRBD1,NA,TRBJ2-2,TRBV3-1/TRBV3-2,TGTGCCAGCAGCACCCGGGACAGGGGAACCGGGGAGCTGTTTTTT,CASSTRDRGTGELFF
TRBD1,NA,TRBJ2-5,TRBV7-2,TGTGCCAGCAGCTTTAACAGGGGAGAGACCCAGTACTTC,CASSFNRGETQYF
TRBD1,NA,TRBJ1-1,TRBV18,TGTGCCAGCTCACAAACAGGGGTCCCTGAAGCTTTCTTT,CASSQTGVPEAFF
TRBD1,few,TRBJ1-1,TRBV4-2,TGTGCCAGCAGCAAAGACAGGGCCCCGGACACTGAAGCTTTCTTT,CASSKDRAPDTEAFF
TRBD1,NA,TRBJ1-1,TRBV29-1,TGCAGCGTTGCCCGGACAGGGGGGAGTACTGAAGCTTTCTTT,CSVARTGGSTEAFF
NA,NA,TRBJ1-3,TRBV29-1,TGCAGCGTTGAACGGGATTTGGGAAACACCATATATTTT,CSVERDLGNTIYF
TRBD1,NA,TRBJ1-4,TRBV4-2,TGTGCCAGCAGCCAAGCCCCATCCCGAGGGACAGGGGCTAATGAAAAACTGTTTTTT,CASSQAPSRGTGANEKLFF
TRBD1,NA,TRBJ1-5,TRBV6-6,TGTGCCAGCAGTGGAACCGGGACAGTTAGCAATCAGCCCCAGCATTTT,CASSGTGTVSNQPQHF
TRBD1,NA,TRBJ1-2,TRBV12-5,TGTGCTAGTGGTCATGACAGGGTGAGGGGCTACACCTTC,CASGHDRVRGYTF
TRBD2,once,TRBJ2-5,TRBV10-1,TGCGCCAGCCGTGGGGGGGTCCAAGAGACCCAGTACTTC,CASRGGVQETQYF
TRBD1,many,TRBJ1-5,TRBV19,TGTGCCAGTAGTAGCGGAAGGGGACAGGGAGGTCAGCCCCAGCATTTT,CASSSGRGQGGQPQHF
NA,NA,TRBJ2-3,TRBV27,TGTGCCAGCAGAGACAGATTAGGTACAGATACGCAGTATTTT,CASRDRLGTDTQYF
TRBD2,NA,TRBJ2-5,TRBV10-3,TGTGCCATCAGTGACGGGGGGGCCTTACAAGAGACCCAGTACTTC,CAISDGGALQETQYF
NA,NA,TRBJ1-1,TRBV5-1,TGCGCCAGCAGCTTGAACGGAGACACTGAAGCTTTCTTT,CASSLNGDTEAFF
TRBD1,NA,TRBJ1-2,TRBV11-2,TGTGCCAGCAGCTTAAGGGACAGGGGTGGTGGCTACACCTTC,CASSLRDRGGGYTF